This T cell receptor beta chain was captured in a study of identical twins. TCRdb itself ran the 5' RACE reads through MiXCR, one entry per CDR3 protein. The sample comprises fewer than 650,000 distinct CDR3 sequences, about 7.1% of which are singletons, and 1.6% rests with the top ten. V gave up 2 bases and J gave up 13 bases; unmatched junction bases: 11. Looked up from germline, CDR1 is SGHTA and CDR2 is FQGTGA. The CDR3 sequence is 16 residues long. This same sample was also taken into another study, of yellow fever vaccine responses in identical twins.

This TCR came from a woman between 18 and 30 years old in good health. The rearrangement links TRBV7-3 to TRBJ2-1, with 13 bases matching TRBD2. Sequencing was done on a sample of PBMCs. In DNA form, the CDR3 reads TGTGCCAGCAGCTTATCCGGACTAGCGGGGGTACTCCCCCAGTTCTTC. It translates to CASSLSGLAGVLPQFF.